The T cell receptor (beta chain) under discussion was sequenced for a study of spatial heterogeneity in lung cancer. Study-level information: The average appearance count of each unique TCR and UMI combination in raw reads was more than 9.5.

Germline V gene data show CDR1 as SGHTA and CDR2 as FQGTGA. The V gene lost 4 bases and the J gene lost 0 bases, with 10 bases spanning the gap. The CDR3 length is 16 residues. Stated time point: blood at routine non-recurrence follow-up after resection. Unsorted whole RNA of tumor, nontumor lung or frozen PBMC was sequenced. MiXCR, run by TCRdb on the 5' RACE reads, gives a single entry per CDR3 protein. The sample carries some 46,000 distinct CDR3 sequences, about 12% recorded once. In this sample, this clonotype turned up many times. This chain joins TRBV7-3 and TRBJ2-6, with D tentatively TRBD2 (6 bases). The source is a male donor with early-stage non-small cell lung cancer. The sample was PBMCs, taken at follow-up. CDR3 amino acids: CASSSGGPSGANVLTF. Here the CDR3 DNA reads TGTGCCAGCAGCTCCGGGGGTCCCTCTGGGGCCAACGTCCTGACTTTC.